Many counts were recorded for the clone carrying this T cell receptor (beta chain). Its antigen is currently unknown. This sample is part of a study of naive and memory T cell subsets. Findings of the study overall: The RNA method is potentially sensitive to activation and differentiation changes.

TCR cDNA received a 3' ligated oligonucleotide that carried a UMI. Whole-blood samples were 2.5 to 3 ml of peripheral blood from healthy adult volunteers. Cells were not sorted; total RNA input targeted about 1 to 1000 ng. Four PCR rounds used nested alpha and beta constant region primers plus the SP2 primer. Reverse transcription of blood and skin TCR RNA was primed at alpha and beta constant regions. One entry per CDR3 protein results from TCRdb running MiXCR on the 5' RACE reads. The sample records 25,000 to 35,000 distinct CDR3 sequences, over 15% being singletons. The CDR3 has 12 amino acids. V lost 6 bases and J lost 4, with 10 bases in between.

This TCR derives from a female donor in good health. The rearrangement links TRBV12-3 or TRBV12-4 to TRBJ2-7, with TRBD1 as a possible D gene (6 bases). CDR3: CASSDGQYEQYF. DNA for the CDR3: TGTGCCAGCAGCGACGGACAGTACGAGCAGTACTTC.